This TCR beta chain was identified in a study of T-cell memory formation after mild COVID-19. Looking at the study overall: The two donors had largely donor-specific TCR clusters.

TCRdb passed the 5' RACE reads through MiXCR, listing each CDR3 protein once. The data contain fewer than 700,000 distinct CDR3 sequences, roughly 18% of them singletons. After removal of 5 bases from V and 4 bases from J, the junction contained 9 bases not matched to a gene. Germline-derived CDR1 and CDR2 are KGHSH and LQKENI. This CDR3 contains 16 residues. Regarding this clonotype: The antigen remains unidentified.

General study results and limits: Clones that contracted clustered mainly in CM and EM if CD4+ and in EMRA if CD8+.

V gene TRBV18 combines with J gene TRBJ2-1; 9 bases map to TRBD1. This TCR was recovered from an adult woman who had mild COVID-19 (a few samples of this study predate the infection). Cell type and time point are not known. The sample consisted of PBMCs or a T cell subset sorted from them (not recorded which). This CDR3 is CASSGSGTGPYNEQFF. The CDR3 DNA follows: TGTGCCAGCTCAGGGTCCGGGACAGGGCCGTACAATGAGCAGTTCTTC.